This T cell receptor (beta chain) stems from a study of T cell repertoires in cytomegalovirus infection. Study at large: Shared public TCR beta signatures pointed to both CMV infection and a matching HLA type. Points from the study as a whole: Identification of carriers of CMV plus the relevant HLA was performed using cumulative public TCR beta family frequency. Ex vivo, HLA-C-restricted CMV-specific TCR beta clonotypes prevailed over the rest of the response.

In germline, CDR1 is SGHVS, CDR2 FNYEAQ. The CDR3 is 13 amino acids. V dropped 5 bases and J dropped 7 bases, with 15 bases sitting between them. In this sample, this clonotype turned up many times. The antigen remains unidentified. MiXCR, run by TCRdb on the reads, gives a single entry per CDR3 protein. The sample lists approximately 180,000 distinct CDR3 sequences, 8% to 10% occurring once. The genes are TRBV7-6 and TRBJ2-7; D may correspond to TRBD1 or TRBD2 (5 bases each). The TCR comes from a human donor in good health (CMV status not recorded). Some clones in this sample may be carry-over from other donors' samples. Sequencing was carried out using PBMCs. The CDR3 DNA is TGTGCCAGCAGCGAGGGACCGCTTGGAGAGCAGTACTTC. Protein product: CASSEGPLGEQYF.